The 16 T cell receptor beta chains listed next were all sequenced from one sample in a study of blood T cell repertoires in COVID-19 (TCRdb year 2020). The library was made by the immunoSEQ multiplex PCR assay. TCRdb stores this immuneACCESS table with in-frame sequences only. Part of the clones is absent; in the studies checked, under half of the shortfall reflects unresolved V genes, and no reason is known for the rest. This sample lists 300,000 to 500,000 clones; roughly 87% were detected once. Approximately 2.1% of the sample comes from the top ten. Sequenced: PBMCs or T cells enriched from blood (not recorded which). All receptors come from a woman aged 40-49 years with acute COVID-19.

The chain joins TRBV5-8 to TRBJ1-1; D unclear. In germline, CDR1 is SGHTS, CDR2 YDEGEE. The CDR3 length is 12 residues. Trimming pared 1 base from V and 7 bases from J, leaving 8 bases between. The CDR3, as DNA: TGTGCCAGCAGCTTGACTTTCAATGAAGCTTTCTTT. Protein product: CASSLTFNEAFF.

The rearrangement links TRBV12-5 to TRBJ1-6; 9 bases line up with TRBD1. V trimming: 6 bases; J trimming: 6 bases; junction bases outside the gene matches: 9. Germline CDR1 reads LGHNT; CDR2 reads FRNRAP. This CDR3 is 16 amino acids long. CDR3 nucleotides: TGTGCTAGTGGATTCGGGACAGGGAACCGTAATTCACCCCTCCACTTT. Amino acids: CASGFGTGNRNSPLHF.

The rearrangement links TRBV6-5 to TRBJ1-2; D perhaps matches TRBD1 (6 bases). The V and J ends lost 7 bases and 2 bases respectively, with 11 bases between them. Germline V CDR1 and CDR2: MNHEY, SVGAGI. The CDR3 has 13 amino acids. In DNA, the CDR3 is TGTGCCAGCAAGAGGACAGCAAACTATGGCTACACCTTC. It encodes CASKRTANYGYTF.

V and J are TRBV7-9 and TRBJ1-1; no firm D call. Trimming cost V 3 bases and J 5 bases, with 7 bases left between them. The CDR3 consists of 12 residues. Germline V gives CDR1 SEHNR, CDR2 FQNEAQ (reference sequence). The CDR3 sequence is CASSLGETEAFF. The DNA of the CDR3 is TGTGCCAGCAGCTTGGGAGAAACTGAAGCTTTCTTT.

The V and J genes are TRBV5-1 and TRBJ1-2, with D perhaps matching TRBD1 (6 bases). Germline loops: CDR1 SGHRS, CDR2 YFSETQ. The CDR3 has 16 residues. V lost 0 bases and J lost 0, with 12 bases in between. CDR3: CASSLVRGIANYGYTF. The DNA of the CDR3 is TGCGCCAGCAGCTTGGTCAGGGGTATAGCTAACTATGGCTACACCTTC.

This clone was found a few times. The chain joins TRBV4-1 to TRBJ1-1; no clear D gene. The germline gives CDR1 MGHRA, CDR2 YSYEKL. This CDR3 comprises 14 residues. Trimming shortened V by 1 base and J by 0 bases, and 6 bases separated the two germline ends. CDR3 sequence: CASSQVTLNTEAFF. Here the CDR3 DNA reads TGCGCCAGCAGCCAAGTCACTCTGAACACTGAAGCTTTCTTT.

The rearrangement uses TRBV7-6 and TRBJ1-5; TRBD1 matches 8 bases. This CDR3 region has 14 residues. The trim removed 5 bases at V and 2 bases at J, leaving 2 bases unmatched. Germline CDR1 and CDR2: SGHVS and FNYEAQ. The CDR3 nucleotides read TGTGCCAGCAGCGCAGGGGGCCGCAATCAGCCCCAGCATTTT. Its translation: CASSAGGRNQPQHF.

V and J are TRBV9 and TRBJ1-2, with no clear D. Germline CDR1 reads SGDLS; CDR2 reads YYNGEE. Trimming left V 0 bases short and J 7 bases short, with 10 bases between. This CDR3 contains 13 residues. CDR3 residues: CASSVAGDGGYTF. CDR3 nucleotide sequence: TGTGCCAGCAGCGTAGCGGGAGACGGTGGCTACACCTTC.

This chain links TRBV5-5 with TRBJ1-5, with 7 bases that match TRBD1. V shed 0 bases, J shed 3 bases, and the junction held 3 bases outside the gene matches. The CDR3 consists of 15 residues. The germline gives CDR1 SGHKS, CDR2 YYEKEE (reference sequence). CDR3 nucleotides: TGTGCCAGCAGCTTGGACAGGGGCATCAATCAGCCCCAGCATTTT. This gives the protein CASSLDRGINQPQHF.

This clone has a single count. This chain uses TRBV5-1 with TRBJ2-2, with TRBD1 matching 7 bases. The CDR3 consists of 17 residues. The V gene's germline CDR1 is SGHRS and CDR2 YFSETQ. V lost 4 bases and J lost 6; bases outside the gene matches: 15. The CDR3 is CASSPQGVGQVAGELFF. The CDR3, as DNA: TGCGCCAGCAGCCCCCAGGGGGTGGGCCAGGTTGCCGGGGAGCTGTTTTTT.

This clone has just one count. The CDR3 spells CASNLAGGTDTQYF. CDR3 sequence (DNA): TGTGCCAGTAACCTAGCGGGGGGCACAGATACGCAGTATTTT. The chain joins TRBV27 to TRBJ2-3; 10 positions match TRBD2. Germline values: CDR1 MNHEY, CDR2 SMNVEV (reference sequence). There are 14 residues in the CDR3. Trimming cost V 9 bases and J 1 base; bases outside gene matches: 4.

The V gene is TRBV4-2, the J gene TRBJ2-3; TRBD2 matches at 7 bases. The CDR3 totals 14 residues. CDR1 and CDR2 (germline): LGHNA, YNFKEQ. Germline trimming cut 1 base from V and 5 bases from J; bases unmatched to any gene: 3. CDR3 coding DNA: TGTGCCAGCAGCCAAGGAACTAGCGTAGATACGCAGTATTTT. Encoded protein: CASSQGTSVDTQYF.

The table lists this clone with a count of one. The V and J genes are TRBV10-3 and TRBJ1-5; 11 bases are a match to TRBD1. The CDR3 contains 17 residues. V lost 5 bases to trimming and J lost 5 bases; unmatched junction nucleotides: 11. Germline V CDR1 and CDR2: ENHRY, SYGVKD. The CDR3 DNA follows: TGTGCCATCAGTCCCTGGACAGGGGGCATGGAATATCAGCCCCAGCATTTT. As protein: CAISPWTGGMEYQPQHF.

The V gene is TRBV4-1, the J gene TRBJ2-3, with D possibly being TRBD2 (6 bases). The V and J ends lost 11 bases and 8 bases respectively, with 17 bases between them. The CDR3 loop spans 12 amino acids. Germline assignment: CDR1 MGHRA and CDR2 YSYEKL. CDR3 protein: CACSPMGGTQYF. The CDR3 nucleotides are TGCGCCTGCTCCCCCATGGGAGGTACGCAGTATTTT.

This chain links TRBV6-5 with TRBJ1-2; D is unresolved. CDR1 and CDR2 from the germline V gene are MNHEY and SVGAGI. V lost 6 bases and J lost 3, with 8 bases in between. This CDR3 comprises 12 residues. DNA for the CDR3: TGTGCCAGCAGATCAGTCGACTATGGCTACACCTTC. This encodes CASRSVDYGYTF.

The gene calls are TRBV18 and TRBJ1-2, with 7 bases fitting TRBD1. Germline V lookup: CDR1 KGHSH, CDR2 LQKENI. This CDR3 has 15 residues. V shed 3 bases, J shed 2 bases, and the junction held 6 bases outside the gene matches. CDR3 sequence reads: CASSPEGTANYGYTF. The CDR3 DNA follows: TGTGCCAGCTCACCCGAAGGGACAGCCAACTATGGCTACACCTTC. Full variable domain (outside the CDR3, taken from reference TRBV18 and TRBJ1-2): NAGVMQNPRHLVRRRGQEARLRCSPMKGHSHVYWYRQLPEEGLKFMVYLQKENIIDESGMPKERFSAEFPKEGPSILRIQQVVRGDSAAYFCASSPEGTANYGYTFGSGTRLTVV.